The 6 T cell receptor beta chains listed next were all sequenced from one sample in a study of blood T cell repertoires in COVID-19. This table comes from immunoSEQ multiplex PCR, and its TCRdb copy is limited to in-frame clones, with some not included. In the table there are 200,000 to 250,000 clones, around 89% of which are singletons. The sequencing input was PBMCs or T cells enriched from blood (not recorded which). Every receptor here comes from a woman aged 18-29 years in a cohort exposed to, infected with or recovered from COVID-19 (not recorded which).

This clone was seen only once. The chain has TRBV19 and TRBJ1-3; D is possibly TRBD1 (5 bases). The CDR3 length is 16 residues. V was pared by 1 base and J by 1 base, with 11 bases between. The germline V gene encodes CDR1 LNHDA and CDR2 SQIVND (reference sequence). In nucleotides, the CDR3 is TGTGCCAGTAGTATAGGGGGGGACGGTTCTGGAAACACCATATATTTT. Translating it yields CASSIGGDGSGNTIYF.

This chain connects TRBV28 to TRBJ1-5; D is unclear. V lost 6 bases to trimming and J lost 8 bases, with 11 bases between them. This CDR3 is built from 12 residues. Germline CDR1 is MDHEN and CDR2 is SYDVKM. The CDR3 protein is CASRRRAEPQHF. The CDR3 region has the DNA TGTGCCAGCAGGAGGCGGGCTGAGCCCCAGCATTTT.

This chain connects TRBV10-3 to TRBJ1-2, with 11 bases matching TRBD1. Germline CDR1 ENHRY, CDR2 SYGVKD. V trimming: 7 bases; J trimming: 6 bases; junction bases outside the gene matches: 10. There are 15 residues in the CDR3. The CDR3 coding sequence is TGTGCCATCACGAAAGGGGGACAGGGGGAGAATGGCTACACCTTC. Protein product: CAITKGGQGENGYTF.

The V and J genes are TRBV11-2 and TRBJ1-1; D not certain. Trimming left V 3 bases short and J 0 bases short, with 5 bases between. CDR3 length: 13 residues. Germline values: CDR1 SGHAT, CDR2 FQNNGV. CDR3 DNA sequence: TGTGCCAGCAGCTTCGGTTTGAACACTGAAGCTTTCTTT. Translated, it gives CASSFGLNTEAFF.

The chain recombines TRBV11-2 with TRBJ1-3; a weak D match, TRBD1 (6 bases). Germline V gives CDR1 SGHAT, CDR2 FQNNGV. This CDR3 has 14 amino acids. Trimming cost V 5 bases and J 0 bases, with 8 bases left between them. The CDR3 sequence: CASSLTGSGNTIYF. CDR3 DNA: TGTGCCAGCAGCCTGACAGGCTCTGGAAACACCATATATTTT. Together with reference TRBV11-2 and TRBJ1-3, the CDR3 gives the full variable domain: EAGVAQSPRYKIIEKRQSVAFWCNPISGHATLYWYQQILGQGPKLLIQFQNNGVVDDSQLPKDRFSAERLKGVDSTLKIQPAKLEDSAVYLCASSLTGSGNTIYFGEGSWLTVV.

The J gene is TRBJ1-1, the V gene TRBV19, with TRBD1 as a possible D gene (6 bases). Germline CDR1 LNHDA, CDR2 SQIVND (reference sequence). The CDR3 has 15 amino acids. V shed 6 bases and J shed 1 base, with 15 bases lying between them. The CDR3 region is CASRWEGGRNTEAFF. The CDR3 region has the DNA TGTGCCAGTAGATGGGAGGGGGGGAGGAACACTGAAGCTTTCTTT. Supplemented by reference TRBV19 and TRBJ1-1, the full variable domain reads DGGITQSPKYLFRKEGQNVTLSCEQNLNHDAMYWYRQDPGQGLRLIYYSQIVNDFQKGDIAEGYSVSREKKESFPLTVTSAQKNPTAFYLCASRWEGGRNTEAFFGQGTRLTVV.